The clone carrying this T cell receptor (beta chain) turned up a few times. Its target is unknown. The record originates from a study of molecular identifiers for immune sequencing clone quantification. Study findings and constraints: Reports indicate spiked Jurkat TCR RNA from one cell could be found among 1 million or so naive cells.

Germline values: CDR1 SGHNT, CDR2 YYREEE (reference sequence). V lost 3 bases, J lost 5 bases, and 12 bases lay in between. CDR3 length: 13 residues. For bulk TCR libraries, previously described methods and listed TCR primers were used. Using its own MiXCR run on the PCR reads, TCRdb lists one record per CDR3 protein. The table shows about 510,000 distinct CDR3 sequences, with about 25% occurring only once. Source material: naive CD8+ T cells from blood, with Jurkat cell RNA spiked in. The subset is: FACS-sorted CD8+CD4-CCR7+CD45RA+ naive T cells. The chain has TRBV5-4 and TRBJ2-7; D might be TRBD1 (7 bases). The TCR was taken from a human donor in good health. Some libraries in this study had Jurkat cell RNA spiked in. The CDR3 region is CASSWQGGHEQYF. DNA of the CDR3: TGTGCCAGCAGCTGGCAGGGGGGACACGAGCAGTACTTC.